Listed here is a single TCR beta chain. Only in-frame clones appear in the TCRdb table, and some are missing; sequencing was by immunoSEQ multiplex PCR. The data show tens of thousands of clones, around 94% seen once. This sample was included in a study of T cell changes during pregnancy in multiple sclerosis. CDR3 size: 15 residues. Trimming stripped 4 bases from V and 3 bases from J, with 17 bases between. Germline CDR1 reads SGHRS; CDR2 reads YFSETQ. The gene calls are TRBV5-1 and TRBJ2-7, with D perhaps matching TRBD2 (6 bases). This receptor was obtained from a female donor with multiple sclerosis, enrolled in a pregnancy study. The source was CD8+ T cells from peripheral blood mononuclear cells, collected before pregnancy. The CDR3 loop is CASSPSGAASYEQYF. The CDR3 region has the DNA TGCGCCAGCAGCCCGTCGGGAGCGGCAAGCTACGAGCAGTACTTC.